The 3 T cell receptor beta chains reported below all come from one sample, sequenced in a study of T-cell reconstitution after alpha-beta-depleted transplantation in children. For TCRbeta, the library was prepared with unique molecular identifiers. TCRdb re-called the PCR reads through MiXCR, storing one row per CDR3 protein. The sample yields about 340,000 distinct CDR3 sequences, around a tenth seen once. Specimen: PBMCs from the stem cell graft donor, collected from the stem cell graft. Receptor source: a human donor who donated a stem cell graft to a child with acute lymphoblastic leukemia.

This clonotype appeared a single time. The V gene is TRBV7-2, the J gene TRBJ2-1; no clear D gene. V was shortened by 5 bases and J by 8 bases, with 19 bases between the two germline ends. Per the germline V gene, CDR1 is SGHTA and CDR2 is FQGNSA. CDR3 size: 15 residues. The CDR3 nucleotides read TGTGCCAGCAGCACCGAGATTGCCCCCCCACATGAGCAGTTCTTC. This translates into CASSTEIAPPHEQFF.

This clonotype showed up just a few times. This chain joins TRBV7-2 and TRBJ2-3, with TRBD2 identical over 7 bases. V was pared by 1 base and J by 8 bases, with 3 bases of the junction left unmatched. The CDR3 length is 13 residues. Germline CDR1 is SGHTA and CDR2 is FQGNSA. CDR3 in DNA: TGTGCCAGCAGCTTAGGCGAGCGGGGTACGCAGTATTTT. As protein: CASSLGERGTQYF.

The chain carries TRBV27 and TRBJ1-2, with 7 bases lining up with TRBD1. CDR3 length: 14 amino acids. J lost 4 bases, V lost 6 bases, and 8 bases had no gene match. CDR1 and CDR2 (germline): MNHEY, SMNVEV (reference sequence). CDR3 in amino acids: CASRAQGTLYGYTF. CDR3 DNA sequence: TGTGCCAGCAGAGCACAGGGGACGCTCTATGGCTACACCTTC.